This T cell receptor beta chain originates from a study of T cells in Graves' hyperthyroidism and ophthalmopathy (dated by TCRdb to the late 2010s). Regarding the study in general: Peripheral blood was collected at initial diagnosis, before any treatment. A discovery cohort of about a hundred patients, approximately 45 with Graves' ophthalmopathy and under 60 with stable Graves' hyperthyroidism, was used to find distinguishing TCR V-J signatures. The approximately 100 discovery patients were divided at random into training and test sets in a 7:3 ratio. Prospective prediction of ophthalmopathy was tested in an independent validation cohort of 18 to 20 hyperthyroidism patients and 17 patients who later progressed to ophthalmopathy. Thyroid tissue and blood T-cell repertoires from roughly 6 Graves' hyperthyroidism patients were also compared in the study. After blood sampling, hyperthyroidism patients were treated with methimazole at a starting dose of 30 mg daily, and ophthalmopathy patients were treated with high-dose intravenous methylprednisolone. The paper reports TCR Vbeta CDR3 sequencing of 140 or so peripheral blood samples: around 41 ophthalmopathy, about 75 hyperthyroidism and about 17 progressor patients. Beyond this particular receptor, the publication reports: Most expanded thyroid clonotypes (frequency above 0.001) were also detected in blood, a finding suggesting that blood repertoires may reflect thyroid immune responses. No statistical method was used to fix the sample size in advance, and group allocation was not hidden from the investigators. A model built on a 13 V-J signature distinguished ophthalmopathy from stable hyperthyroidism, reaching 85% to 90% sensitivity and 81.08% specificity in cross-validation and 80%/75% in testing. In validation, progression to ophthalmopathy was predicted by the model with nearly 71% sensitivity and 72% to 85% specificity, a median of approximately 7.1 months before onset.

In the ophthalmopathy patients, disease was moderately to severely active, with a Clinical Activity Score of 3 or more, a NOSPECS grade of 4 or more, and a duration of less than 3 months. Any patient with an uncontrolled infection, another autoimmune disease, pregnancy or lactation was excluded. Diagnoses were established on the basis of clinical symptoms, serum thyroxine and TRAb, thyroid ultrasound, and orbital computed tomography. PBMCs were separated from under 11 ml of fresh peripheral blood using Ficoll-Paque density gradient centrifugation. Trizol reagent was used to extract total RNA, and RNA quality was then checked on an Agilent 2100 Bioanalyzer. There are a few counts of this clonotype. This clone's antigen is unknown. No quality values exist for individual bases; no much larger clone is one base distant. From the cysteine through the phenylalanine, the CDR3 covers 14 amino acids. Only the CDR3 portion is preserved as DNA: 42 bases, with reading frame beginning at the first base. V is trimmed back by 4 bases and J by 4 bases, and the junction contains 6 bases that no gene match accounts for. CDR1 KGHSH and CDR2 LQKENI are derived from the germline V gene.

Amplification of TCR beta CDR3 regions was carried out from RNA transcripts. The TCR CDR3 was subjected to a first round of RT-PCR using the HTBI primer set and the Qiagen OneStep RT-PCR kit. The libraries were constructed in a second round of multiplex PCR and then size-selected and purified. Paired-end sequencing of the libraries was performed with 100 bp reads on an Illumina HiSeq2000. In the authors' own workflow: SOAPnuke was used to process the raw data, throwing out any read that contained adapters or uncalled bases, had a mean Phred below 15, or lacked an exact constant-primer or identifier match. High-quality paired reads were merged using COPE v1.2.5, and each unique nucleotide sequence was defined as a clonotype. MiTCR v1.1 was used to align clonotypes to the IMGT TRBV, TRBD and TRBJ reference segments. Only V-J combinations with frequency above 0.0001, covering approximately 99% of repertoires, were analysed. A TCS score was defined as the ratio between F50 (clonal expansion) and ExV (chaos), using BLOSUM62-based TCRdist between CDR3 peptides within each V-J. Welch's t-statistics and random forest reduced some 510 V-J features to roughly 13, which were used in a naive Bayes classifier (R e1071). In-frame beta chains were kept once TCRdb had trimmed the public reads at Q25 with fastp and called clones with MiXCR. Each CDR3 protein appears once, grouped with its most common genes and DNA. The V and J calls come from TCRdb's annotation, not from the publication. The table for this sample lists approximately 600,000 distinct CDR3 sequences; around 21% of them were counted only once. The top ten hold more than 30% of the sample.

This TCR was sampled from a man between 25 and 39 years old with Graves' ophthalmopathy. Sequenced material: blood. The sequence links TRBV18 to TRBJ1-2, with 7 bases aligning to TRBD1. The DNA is TGTGCCAGCTCACTTACAGGGGCGACCTATGGCTACACCTTC. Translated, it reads CASSLTGATYGYTF.